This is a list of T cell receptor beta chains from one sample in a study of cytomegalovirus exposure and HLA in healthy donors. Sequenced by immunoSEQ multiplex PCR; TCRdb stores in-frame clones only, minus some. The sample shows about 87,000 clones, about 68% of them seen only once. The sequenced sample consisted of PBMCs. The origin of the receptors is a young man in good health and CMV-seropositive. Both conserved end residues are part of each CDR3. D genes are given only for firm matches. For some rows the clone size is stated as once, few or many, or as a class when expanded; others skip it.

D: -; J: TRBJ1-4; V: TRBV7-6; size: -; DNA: TGTGCCAGCAGCTTCGCGGGGGCTAATGAAAAACTGTTTTTT; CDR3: CASSFAGANEKLFF
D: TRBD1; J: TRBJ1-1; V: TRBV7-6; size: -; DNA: TGTGCCAGCAGTCCAGTTCGACAGGGGCTGAACACTGAAGCTTTCTTT; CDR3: CASSPVRQGLNTEAFF
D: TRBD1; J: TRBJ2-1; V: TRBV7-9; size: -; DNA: TGTGCCAGCAGCCCCGGGACAGCTTACAATGAGCAGTTCTTC; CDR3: CASSPGTAYNEQFF
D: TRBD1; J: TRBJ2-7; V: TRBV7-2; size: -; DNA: TGTGCCAGCAGCTCCCGACAGGGGGCAGGAGAGCAGTACTTC; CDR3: CASSSRQGAGEQYF
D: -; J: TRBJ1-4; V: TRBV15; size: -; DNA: TGTGCCACCAGCAGAGCAGGGCCCGCAACTAATGAAAAACTGTTTTTT; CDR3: CATSRAGPATNEKLFF
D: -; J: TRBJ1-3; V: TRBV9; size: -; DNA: TGTGCCAGCAGCCCCGACCTGCACCCAGGTACTGGAAACACCATATATTTT; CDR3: CASSPDLHPGTGNTIYF
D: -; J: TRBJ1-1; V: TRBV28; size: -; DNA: TGTGCCAGCAACAAAGGGGCCTCCCCGGGAGGGGCTTTCTTT; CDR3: CASNKGASPGGAFF
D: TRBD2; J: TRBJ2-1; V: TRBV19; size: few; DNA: TGTGCCAGTAGCCAAGGACTAGCGGGAGGACGGGACGAGCAGTTCTTC; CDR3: CASSQGLAGGRDEQFF
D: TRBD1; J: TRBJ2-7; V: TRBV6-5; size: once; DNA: TGTGCCAGCAGTTACCTCGGGACAGGGGCCGAGCAGTACTTC; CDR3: CASSYLGTGAEQYF
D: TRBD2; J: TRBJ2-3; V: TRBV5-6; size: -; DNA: TGTGCCAGCAGCCGACCAATAGCGGGAGGGTATAGCACAGATACGCAGTATTTT; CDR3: CASSRPIAGGYSTDTQYF
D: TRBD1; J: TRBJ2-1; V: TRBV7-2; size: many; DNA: TGTGCCAGCAGCTTATCGACAGGGGTGTACAATGAGCAGTTCTTC; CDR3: CASSLSTGVYNEQFF
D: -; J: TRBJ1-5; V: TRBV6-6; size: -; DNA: TGTGCCAGCAGCGATACAGGGCTCAATCAGCCCCAGCATTTT; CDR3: CASSDTGLNQPQHF
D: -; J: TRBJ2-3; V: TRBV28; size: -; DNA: TGTGCCAGCAGTTCTAGGGGGAGTCGAGATACGCAGTATTTT; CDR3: CASSSRGSRDTQYF
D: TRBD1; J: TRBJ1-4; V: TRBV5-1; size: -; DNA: TGCGCCAGCAGCTTGACAGGGGGCGCGTGGGAAAAACTGTTTTTT; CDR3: CASSLTGGAWEKLFF
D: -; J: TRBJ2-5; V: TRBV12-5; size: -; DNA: TGTGCTAGTGGAAGAACAGGGAAAGAGACCCAGTACTTC; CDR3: CASGRTGKETQYF
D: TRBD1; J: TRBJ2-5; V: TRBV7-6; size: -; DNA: TGTGCCAGCAGCCAGCAGGGGGCAGGGACCCAGTACTTC; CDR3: CASSQQGAGTQYF
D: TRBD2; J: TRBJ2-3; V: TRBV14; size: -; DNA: TGTGCCAGCAGCCCCCTCGCGGGAGAAACAGATACGCAGTATTTT; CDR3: CASSPLAGETDTQYF
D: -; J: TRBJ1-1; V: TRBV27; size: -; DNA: TGTGCCAGCAGCCAGAGACAGTACACTGAAGCTTTCTTT; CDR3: CASSQRQYTEAFF
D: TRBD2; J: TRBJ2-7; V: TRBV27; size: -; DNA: TGTGCCAGCAGTCCCCCTATCCCAGCGGGAGGGGTATACGAGCAGTACTTC; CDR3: CASSPPIPAGGVYEQYF
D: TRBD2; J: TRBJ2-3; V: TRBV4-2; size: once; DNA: TGTGCCAGCAGCCAAGATGGTGGGGGGGGATATAGCACAGATACGCAGTATTTT; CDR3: CASSQDGGGGYSTDTQYF
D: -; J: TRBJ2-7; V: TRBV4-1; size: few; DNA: TGCGCCAGCAGCCAAGATATGTACAACTCCTACGAGCAGTACTTC; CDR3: CASSQDMYNSYEQYF
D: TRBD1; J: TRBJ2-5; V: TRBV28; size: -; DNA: TGTGCCAGCGGTCTGACAGGGCAAGAGACCCAGTACTTC; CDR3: CASGLTGQETQYF
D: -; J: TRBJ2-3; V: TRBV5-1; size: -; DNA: TGCGCCAGCAGCTTGGCAGCGCTAAGCACAGATACGCAGTATTTT; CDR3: CASSLAALSTDTQYF
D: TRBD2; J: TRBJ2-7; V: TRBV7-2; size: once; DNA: TGTGCCAGCAGCTTAGTAGGGACTAGCGGTTACGAGCAGTACTTC; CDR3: CASSLVGTSGYEQYF
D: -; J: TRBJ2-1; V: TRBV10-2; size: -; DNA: TGCGCCAGCAGTGGGGGGGGACAGGATATCATCAATGAGCAGTTCTTC; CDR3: CASSGGGQDIINEQFF
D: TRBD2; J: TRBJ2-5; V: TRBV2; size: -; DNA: TGTGCCAGCAGTGTCCACACTAGCGGGAGAGAAGAGACCCAGTACTTC; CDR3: CASSVHTSGREETQYF
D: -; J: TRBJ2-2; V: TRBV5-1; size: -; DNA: TGCGCCAGCAGCCTACCTCCACTCGGACAGCCGAACACCGGGGAGCTGTTTTTT; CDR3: CASSLPPLGQPNTGELFF
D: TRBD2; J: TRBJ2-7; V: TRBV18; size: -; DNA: TGTGCCAGCTCTCTTAGCGGGGGGTACTCCTACGAGCAGTACTTC; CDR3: CASSLSGGYSYEQYF
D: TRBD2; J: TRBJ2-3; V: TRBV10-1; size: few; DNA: TGCGCCAGCAGTGACCGAGGACTAGGAGACACAGATACGCAGTATTTT; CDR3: CASSDRGLGDTDTQYF
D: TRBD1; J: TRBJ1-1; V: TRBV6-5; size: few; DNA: TGTGCCAGCAGTTCTGGGACAGGGGCGGCGAACACTGAAGCTTTCTTT; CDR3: CASSSGTGAANTEAFF
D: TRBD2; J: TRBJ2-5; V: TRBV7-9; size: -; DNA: TGTGCCAGCAGTCCGGGGGGTGGGGAGACCCAGTACTTC; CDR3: CASSPGGGETQYF
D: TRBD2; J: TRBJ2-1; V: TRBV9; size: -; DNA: TGTGCCAGCAGCCGGGGGACTAGCGGTCGCGATGAGCAGTTCTTC; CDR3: CASSRGTSGRDEQFF
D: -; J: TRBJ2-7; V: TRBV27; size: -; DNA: TGTGCCAGCAGTCACCCGGACAGCTCCTACGAGCAGTACTTC; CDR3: CASSHPDSSYEQYF
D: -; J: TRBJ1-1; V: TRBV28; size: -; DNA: TGTGCCAGCAGTTTACAGGGGAGGGGTAACACTGAAGCTTTCTTT; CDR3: CASSLQGRGNTEAFF
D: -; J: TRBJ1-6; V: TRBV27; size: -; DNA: TGTGCCAGCAGTTTAGAACAGGGATGGTCACCCCTCCACTTT; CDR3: CASSLEQGWSPLHF
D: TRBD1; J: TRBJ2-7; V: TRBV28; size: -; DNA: TGTGCCAGCAGTTTATTGGGACAGAGCTCCTACGAGCAGTACTTC; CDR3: CASSLLGQSSYEQYF
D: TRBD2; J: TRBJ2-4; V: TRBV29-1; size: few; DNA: TGCAGCGTTGAAGATGGGCGGCGGGAGGGCCGTGAGGGTCGGGCCAAAAACATTCAGTACTTC; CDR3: CSVEDGRREGREGRAKNIQYF
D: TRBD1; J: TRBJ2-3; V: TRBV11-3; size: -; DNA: TGTGCCAGCAGCTTAGTGGCGGACAGGACAGATACGCAGTATTTT; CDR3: CASSLVADRTDTQYF
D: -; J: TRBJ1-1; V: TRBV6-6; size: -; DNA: TGTGCCAGCACTCCTGGGAGCATGAACACTGAAGCTTTCTTT; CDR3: CASTPGSMNTEAFF
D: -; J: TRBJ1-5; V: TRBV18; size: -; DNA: TGTGCCAGCTCTCCCGGGGGGGGCGGCAATCAGCCCCAGCATTTT; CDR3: CASSPGGGGNQPQHF
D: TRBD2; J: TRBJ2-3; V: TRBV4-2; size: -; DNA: TGTGCCAGCAGCCAAGAGGCGACTAGCGCAGATACGCAGTATTTT; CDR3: CASSQEATSADTQYF
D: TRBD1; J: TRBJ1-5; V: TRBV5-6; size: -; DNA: TGTGCCAGCAGGCGGCAGGGGGCGCGGCCGGATCAGCCCCAGCATTTT; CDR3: CASRRQGARPDQPQHF
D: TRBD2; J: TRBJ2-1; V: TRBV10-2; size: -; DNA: TGCGCCAGCAGTGACCCGGGACTAGCGGTTAAATCCTACAATGAGCAGTTCTTC; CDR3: CASSDPGLAVKSYNEQFF
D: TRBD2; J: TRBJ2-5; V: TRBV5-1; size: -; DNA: TGCGCCAGCAGCTCCGATGGGACTAGAGGAGAGACCCAGTACTTC; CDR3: CASSSDGTRGETQYF
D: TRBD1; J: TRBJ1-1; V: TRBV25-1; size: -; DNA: TGTGCCAGCAGTGAGTCAGGACAGGGGGCTTTCTTT; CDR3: CASSESGQGAFF
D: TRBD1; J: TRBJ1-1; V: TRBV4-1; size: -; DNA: TGCGCCAGCAGCCAAGTCGGGACAGTAAACACTGAAGCTTTCTTT; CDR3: CASSQVGTVNTEAFF
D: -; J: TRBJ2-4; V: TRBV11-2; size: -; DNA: TGTGCCAGCAGCTCCCCAGGCCGGACAATAGCCAAAAACATTCAGTACTTC; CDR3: CASSSPGRTIAKNIQYF
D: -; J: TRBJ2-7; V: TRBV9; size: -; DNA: TGTGCCAGCAGCGCCACCTCCGGGGGACCGTCCGACGAGCAGTACTTC; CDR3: CASSATSGGPSDEQYF
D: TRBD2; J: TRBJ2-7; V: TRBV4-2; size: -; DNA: TGTGCCAGCAGCCAAGATGAGACCGGTAGCGGGGGGTACGAGCAGTACTTC; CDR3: CASSQDETGSGGYEQYF
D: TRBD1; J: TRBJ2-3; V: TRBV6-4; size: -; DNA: TGTGCCAGCAGTGAGGGGACAGGACACACAGATACGCAGTATTTT; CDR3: CASSEGTGHTDTQYF
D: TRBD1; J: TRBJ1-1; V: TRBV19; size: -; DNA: TGTGCCAGTAGTCCTAGGACAGGGGGGAACACTGAAGCTTTCTTT; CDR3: CASSPRTGGNTEAFF
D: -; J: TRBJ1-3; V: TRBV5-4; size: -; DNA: TGTGCCAGCAGCTTGGGGGGGCAGACTGGAAACACCATATATTTT; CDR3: CASSLGGQTGNTIYF
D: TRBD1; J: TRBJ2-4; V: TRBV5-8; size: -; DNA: TGTGCCAGCAGCTCGACAGGGGCTGTAGCCAAAAACATTCAGTACTTC; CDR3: CASSSTGAVAKNIQYF
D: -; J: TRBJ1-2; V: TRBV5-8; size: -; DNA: TGTGCCAGCAGCTTGGAATATCGGACCTTC; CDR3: CASSLEYRTF
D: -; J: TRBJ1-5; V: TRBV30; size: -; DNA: TGTGCCTGGAAACCCAGGGAGGTTCATCAGCCCCAGAATTTT; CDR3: CAWKPREVHQPQNF
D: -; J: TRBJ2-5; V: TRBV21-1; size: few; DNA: TGTGCCAGCAGCAATGGGGGGGCAGTTAGGGTACAAGAGACCCAGTACTTC; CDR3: CASSNGGAVRVQETQYF
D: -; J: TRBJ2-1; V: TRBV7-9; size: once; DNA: TGTGCCAGCAGCTCCCTCGGGGGACCGATCTACAATGAGCAGTTCTTC; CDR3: CASSSLGGPIYNEQFF
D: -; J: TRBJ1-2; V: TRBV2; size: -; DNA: TGTGCCAGCAGTGCTTCTAACTATGGCTACACCTTC; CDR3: CASSASNYGYTF
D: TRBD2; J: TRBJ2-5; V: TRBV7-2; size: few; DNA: TGTGCCAGCAGCGACCGGCTAGCGGGAGGTTTGGAGACCCAGTACTTC; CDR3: CASSDRLAGGLETQYF